The T cell receptor beta chain under discussion was sequenced for a study of OX40 agonist ivuxolimab in advanced cancers. The overall study: Patients were given ivuxolimab, an antibody that agonizes OX40 (CD134). Patients in dose escalation had liver, melanoma, kidney or head and neck cancers. Whole-study findings and limits: The study observed clonal expansion of CD4+ and CD8+ blood T cells by week 6 at 0.1 to 3.0 mg/kg. Antigen specificity was not determined for the expanded peripheral T cells.

Concerning this clone: As yet, its antigen is unknown.

Profiled with immunoSEQ multiplex PCR; TCRdb holds only in-frame clones, not every one. The sample contains around 130,000 clones, about 94% of which appear only once. Germline-derived CDR1 and CDR2 are MNHEY and SVGAGI. The CDR3 loop spans 14 amino acids. V lost 5 bases and J lost 0; bases outside the gene matches: 2. This chain links TRBV6-5 with TRBJ1-1; 8 nucleotides match TRBD1. This TCR was sampled from an adult with an advanced solid tumor such as melanoma, head and neck, liver or kidney cancer. Specimen: CD4+ or CD8+ T cells sorted from blood, collected in a trial of the OX40 agonist ivuxolimab. The CDR3 DNA sequence: TGTGCCAGCAGTCAGACAGGGGTGAACACTGAAGCTTTCTTT. Encoded protein: CASSQTGVNTEAFF.